One sample yielded the 26 T cell receptor beta chains listed below, sequenced in a study of T cell responses to AZD1222 COVID-19 vaccine. Generated by immunoSEQ multiplex PCR, the TCRdb table keeps only in-frame clones and is missing some. The sample lists 95,000 to 100,000 clones, roughly 86% occurring once. This material consisted of peripheral blood, taken 28 days after the second AZD1222 dose. The receptors were sampled from an adult who received the AZD1222 COVID-19 vaccine.

The gene calls are TRBV9 and TRBJ1-4; perhaps TRBD1 as D (5 bases). The germline V and J ends were trimmed by 0 bases and 6 bases, with 12 bases remaining between them. Germline CDR1 and CDR2: SGDLS and YYNGEE. This CDR3 spans 15 amino acids. This CDR3 reads CASSVGWGEYEKLFF. CDR3 sequence (DNA): TGTGCCAGCAGCGTAGGATGGGGGGAATATGAAAAACTGTTTTTT.

The sample holds a few counts of this clone. The chain uses TRBV3-1 (or the pseudogene TRBV3-2) and TRBJ2-4, with 7 bases fitting TRBD2. Losses at the gene ends were 0 bases for V and 7 bases for J; bases not matched to a gene: 3. Germline V gene lookup returns CDR1 LGHDT and CDR2 YNNKEL (reference sequence). The CDR3 runs 14 residues. In DNA form, the CDR3 reads TGTGCCAGCAGCCAAGACATCGGGGGGAACATTCAGTACTTC. Translation: CASSQDIGGNIQYF.

The chain carries TRBV3-1 (or the pseudogene TRBV3-2) and TRBJ1-3; D call uncertain. V was shortened by 0 bases and J by 4 bases, with 7 bases between the two germline ends. CDR3 size: 14 residues. Germline V gives CDR1 LGHDT, CDR2 YNNKEL (reference sequence). This CDR3 is CASSQEHRGNTIYF. As DNA, the CDR3 is TGTGCCAGCAGCCAAGAGCATCGCGGAAACACCATATATTTT.

The rearrangement joins TRBV6-5 to TRBJ2-7; 10 bases agree with TRBD2. J was trimmed by 6 bases and V by 2 bases; bases with no gene match: 10. The CDR3 has 16 amino acids. Germline CDR1 MNHEY, CDR2 SVGAGI. CDR3 sequence reads: CASSYTLGLAPPEQYF. The CDR3 nucleotides read TGTGCCAGCAGTTACACTTTGGGACTAGCGCCGCCCGAGCAGTACTTC.

The V call is TRBV19, the J call TRBJ2-5, with a weak D call TRBD2 (5 bases). CDR1 and CDR2 (germline): LNHDA, SQIVND (reference sequence). This CDR3 is built from 16 residues. The V gene lost 5 bases and the J gene lost 1 base, with 17 bases spanning the gap. Here the CDR3 DNA reads TGTGCCAGTAGTCCTAGCTCCCGAGGGCTCCAAGAGACCCAGTACTTC. It codes for CASSPSSRGLQETQYF.

A word on this clone: Other nucleotide sequences in the sample specify the same CDR3. The chain recombines TRBV12-3 or TRBV12-4 with TRBJ1-5; D gene ambiguous. Trimming removed 3 bases from V and 9 bases from J, with 6 bases in between. The CDR3 totals 11 residues. This CDR3 is CASSFGGPQHF. In DNA form, the CDR3 reads TGTGCCAGCAGTTTCGGTGGGCCCCAGCATTTT.

The chain combines TRBV11-2 with TRBJ1-2; no reliable D call. CDR3 length: 11 amino acids. Germline CDR1 SGHAT, CDR2 FQNNGV. V gave up 4 bases and J gave up 7 bases, with 7 bases separating them. For the CDR3, the DNA is TGTGCCAGCAGCTCCGTGGGTGGCTACACCTTC. This sequence encodes CASSSVGGYTF. Filled out from reference TRBV11-2 and TRBJ1-2, the complete variable domain reads EAGVAQSPRYKIIEKRQSVAFWCNPISGHATLYWYQQILGQGPKLLIQFQNNGVVDDSQLPKDRFSAERLKGVDSTLKIQPAKLEDSAVYLCASSSVGGYTFGSGTRLTVV.

V is TRBV3-1 (or the pseudogene TRBV3-2) and J is TRBJ1-1; no clear D gene. The germline CDR1 and CDR2 sequences are LGHDT and YNNKEL (reference sequence). The germline V and J ends were trimmed by 5 bases and 6 bases, with 13 bases remaining between them. This CDR3 has 13 amino acids. CDR3 sequence reads: CASSYARAAEAFF. In nucleotides, the CDR3 is TGTGCCAGCAGCTACGCGCGGGCAGCTGAAGCTTTCTTT.

In its sample, this clone was seen once. This chain links TRBV19 with TRBJ1-2, with 8 positions matching TRBD1. The CDR3 is made up of 15 amino acids. Germline V lookup: CDR1 LNHDA, CDR2 SQIVND (reference sequence). V lost 7 bases to trimming and J lost 6 bases; unmatched junction nucleotides: 13. CDR3 sequence: CASTLTGGSGNGYTF. In nucleotides, the CDR3 is TGTGCCAGTACCCTTACAGGGGGTTCCGGAAATGGCTACACCTTC.

The chain carries TRBV4-2 and TRBJ2-7; D tentatively reads TRBD1 or TRBD2 (5 bases each). Germline assignment: CDR1 LGHNA and CDR2 YNFKEQ. The ends were cut back, 1 base at V and 5 bases at J, with 12 bases in the middle. This CDR3 region has 14 residues. The CDR3 protein is CASSQGDQRNEQYF. The DNA for the CDR3 is TGTGCCAGCAGCCAAGGGGACCAGAGGAACGAGCAGTACTTC.

V gene TRBV18 combines with J gene TRBJ2-5; 9 bases are shared with TRBD2. Per the germline V gene, CDR1 is KGHSH and CDR2 is LQKENI. The CDR3 is 14 residues long. V trimming: 5 bases; J trimming: 2 bases; junction bases outside the gene matches: 3. The DNA of the CDR3 is TGTGCCAGCTCATTCCTAGCGGGGCAAGAGACCCAGTACTTC. It yields the protein CASSFLAGQETQYF.

The chain links TRBV2 to TRBJ1-5; D not certain. Germline CDR1 is SNHLY and CDR2 is FYNNEI. The V and J ends lost 4 bases and 7 bases respectively, with 14 bases between them. The CDR3 runs to 14 residues. The CDR3 DNA sequence: TGTGCCAGCAGTGTATCGCAGGCCGTCCAGCCCCAGCATTTT. This translates into CASSVSQAVQPQHF.

A single count supports this clone. The rearrangement joins TRBV2 to TRBJ1-2; TRBD1 agrees at 10 bases. This CDR3 has 17 amino acids. With 6 bases clipped from V and 8 bases from J, the junction kept 18 bases outside the gene matches. In germline, CDR1 is SNHLY, CDR2 FYNNEI. The CDR3 sequence: CASSRRGLEGQGRGYTF. The DNA of the CDR3 is TGTGCCAGCAGCCGCCGCGGCTTGGAGGGACAGGGGAGGGGCTACACCTTC.

This chain links TRBV6-5 with TRBJ1-5; 7 bases line up with TRBD1. CDR3 length: 14 residues. Losses at the gene ends were 8 bases for V and 0 bases for J; bases not matched to a gene: 4. Germline CDR1 MNHEY, CDR2 SVGAGI. DNA for the CDR3: TGTGCCAGCCGACAGGGAGGTAGCAATCAGCCCCAGCATTTT. Its protein product is CASRQGGSNQPQHF.

V is TRBV10-3 and J is TRBJ2-1; 7 nucleotides match TRBD2. CDR3 length: 14 amino acids. Germline V gives CDR1 ENHRY, CDR2 SYGVKD. The J segment lost 7 bases and the V segment lost 2 bases, leaving 5 bases of the junction unmatched. In DNA form, the CDR3 reads TGTGCCATCAGTGAGATGGGACTACCGAATGAGCAGTTCTTC. It yields the protein CAISEMGLPNEQFF.

The rearrangement joins TRBV6-1 to TRBJ2-2, with a weak D call TRBD2 (5 bases). Per germline, CDR1 MNHNS and CDR2 SASEGT. CDR3 size: 16 residues. V lost 3 bases, J lost 4 bases, and 15 bases lay in between. The CDR3 DNA follows: TGTGCCAGCAGTGAGGCCCGGGGATTAGGCACCGGGGAGCTGTTTTTT. Translating it yields CASSEARGLGTGELFF.

The chain has TRBV18 and TRBJ2-1; TRBD2 matches at 14 bases. Germline V CDR1 and CDR2: KGHSH, LQKENI. CDR3 length equals 16 residues. Unmatched junction bases numbered 5, after V lost 5 bases and J lost 5 bases. CDR3 nucleotide sequence: TGTGCCAGCTCAAGCTCGGGACTAGCGGGAGACAATGAGCAGTTCTTC. It codes for CASSSSGLAGDNEQFF.

V gene TRBV5-8 combines with J gene TRBJ1-1; D is ambiguous. Trimming stripped 3 bases from V and 0 bases from J, with 6 bases between. The CDR3 is 13 amino acids. In germline, CDR1 is SGHTS, CDR2 YDEGEE. The CDR3 nucleotides are TGTGCCAGCAGCTACGGGTTGAACACTGAAGCTTTCTTT. It specifies CASSYGLNTEAFF.

The V gene is TRBV24-1, the J gene TRBJ1-2, with D possibly TRBD1 on 5 matching bases. V shed 2 bases and J shed 6 bases, with 24 bases lying between them. The CDR3 contains 18 residues. The germline V gene encodes CDR1 KGHDR and CDR2 SFDVKD. The CDR3 DNA sequence: TGTGCCACCAGTGATTCCCCGGAGGGACCCCTCCAATGGAATGGCTACACCTTC. Protein: CATSDSPEGPLQWNGYTF.

This clone was recorded only once. This chain uses TRBV20-1 with TRBJ2-5; D remains ambiguous. There are 13 residues in the CDR3. Germline V CDR1 and CDR2: DFQATT, SNEGSKA (reference sequence). Trimming took off 3 bases at V and 5 bases at J, with 13 bases between the two ends. The CDR3 reads CSASQVSVETQYF. DNA of the CDR3: TGCAGTGCTAGTCAGGTCTCTGTGGAGACCCAGTACTTC.

This sequence joins TRBV6-4 and TRBJ2-7, with a weak D call TRBD1 (6 bases). This CDR3 has 16 residues. V lost 9 bases, J lost 0 bases, and 21 bases lay in between. CDR1 and CDR2 from the germline V gene are MRHNA and SNTAGT. The CDR3 DNA reads as TGTGCCAGTGTTGGGTGGTATGGACAGAGCTCCTACGAGCAGTACTTC. It codes for CASVGWYGQSSYEQYF.

The chain combines TRBV11-2 with TRBJ2-5; unclear D gene. Between the trimmed V and J ends, which lost 5 bases and 4 bases, there was a span of 17 bases. The CDR3 spans 15 residues. Germline loops: CDR1 SGHAT, CDR2 FQNNGV. The CDR3 sequence: CASSPNKEMRETQYF. DNA for the CDR3: TGTGCCAGCAGCCCAAACAAGGAAATGCGAGAGACCCAGTACTTC.

The chain couples TRBV9 to TRBJ1-1; D gene unclear. Looked up from germline, CDR1 is SGDLS and CDR2 is YYNGEE. The CDR3 contains 15 residues. With 0 bases removed from V and 3 bases from J, the gap between germline ends came to 12 bases. As DNA, the CDR3 is TGTGCCAGCAGCGTAGGTTGGAGTTCCGACACTGAAGCTTTCTTT. Protein: CASSVGWSSDTEAFF.

The chain couples TRBV27 to TRBJ2-1; 9 positions agree with TRBD2. The CDR3 has 16 residues. Looked up from germline, CDR1 is MNHEY and CDR2 is SMNVEV (reference sequence). J lost 0 bases, V lost 3 bases, and 3 bases had no gene match. The CDR3: CASSLLAGSSYNEQFF. CDR3 nucleotide sequence: TGTGCCAGCAGTTTGCTAGCGGGAAGCTCCTACAATGAGCAGTTCTTC.

The chain joins TRBV30 to TRBJ2-7; no clear D gene. The CDR3 is 12 residues long. The V gene lost 2 bases and the J gene lost 9 bases, with 14 bases spanning the gap. Germline CDR1 GTSNPN, CDR2 SVGIG (reference sequence). CDR3 in DNA: TGTGCCTGGAGTAACCAACTTTTGGTGCAGTACTTC. Translated, it gives CAWSNQLLVQYF.

The chain couples TRBV10-1 to TRBJ1-1; no firm D call. Germline CDR1 is WNHNN and CDR2 is SYGVQD (reference sequence). The CDR3 runs 13 residues. Trimming removed 5 bases from V and 0 bases from J, with 7 bases in between. CDR3 nucleotides: TGCGCCAGCAGTCCAAGTATGAACACTGAAGCTTTCTTT. It encodes CASSPSMNTEAFF.